The T cell receptor (beta chain) under discussion was sequenced for a study of OX40 agonist ivuxolimab in advanced cancers. Study-wide context: Patients were 82.7% male with ages roughly 20 to 90, mean approximately 58. Enrollees could have had prior anti-PD-1, anti-PD-L1 or anti-CTLA-4 therapy, which 40% had received.

Some clones are missing from TCRdb's copy, which holds only in-frame ones; the method was immunoSEQ multiplex PCR. The table includes roughly 64,000 clones, around 83% detected once. V was pared by 3 bases and J by 7 bases, with 3 bases of the junction left unmatched. CDR3 length: 14 amino acids. Germline CDR1 reads MGHDK; CDR2 reads SYGVNS. The chain uses TRBV25-1 and TRBJ1-4, with 9 bases fitting TRBD1. Sequenced here: CD4+ or CD8+ T cells sorted from blood, sampled in a trial of the OX40 agonist ivuxolimab. The receptor was derived from an adult with an advanced solid tumor such as melanoma, head and neck, liver or kidney cancer. The CDR3 reads CASSDDRGGEKLFF. CDR3 DNA sequence: TGTGCCAGCAGTGACGACAGGGGGGGTGAAAAACTGTTTTTT.